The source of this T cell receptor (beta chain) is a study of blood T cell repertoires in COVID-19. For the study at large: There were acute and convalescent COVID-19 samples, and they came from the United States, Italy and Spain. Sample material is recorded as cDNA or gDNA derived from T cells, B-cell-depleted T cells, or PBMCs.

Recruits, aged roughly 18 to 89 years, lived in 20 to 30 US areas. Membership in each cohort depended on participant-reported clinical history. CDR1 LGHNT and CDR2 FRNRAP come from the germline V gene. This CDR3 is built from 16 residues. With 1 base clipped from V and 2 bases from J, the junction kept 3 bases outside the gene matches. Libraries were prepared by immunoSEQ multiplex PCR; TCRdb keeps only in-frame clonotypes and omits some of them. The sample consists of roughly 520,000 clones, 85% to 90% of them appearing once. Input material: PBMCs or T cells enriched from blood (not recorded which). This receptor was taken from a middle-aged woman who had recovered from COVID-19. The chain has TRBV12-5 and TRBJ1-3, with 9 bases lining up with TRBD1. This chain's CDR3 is CASGLGGTGTGNTIYF. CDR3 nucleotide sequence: TGTGCTAGTGGTTTGGGGGGGACAGGGACTGGAAACACCATATATTTT.